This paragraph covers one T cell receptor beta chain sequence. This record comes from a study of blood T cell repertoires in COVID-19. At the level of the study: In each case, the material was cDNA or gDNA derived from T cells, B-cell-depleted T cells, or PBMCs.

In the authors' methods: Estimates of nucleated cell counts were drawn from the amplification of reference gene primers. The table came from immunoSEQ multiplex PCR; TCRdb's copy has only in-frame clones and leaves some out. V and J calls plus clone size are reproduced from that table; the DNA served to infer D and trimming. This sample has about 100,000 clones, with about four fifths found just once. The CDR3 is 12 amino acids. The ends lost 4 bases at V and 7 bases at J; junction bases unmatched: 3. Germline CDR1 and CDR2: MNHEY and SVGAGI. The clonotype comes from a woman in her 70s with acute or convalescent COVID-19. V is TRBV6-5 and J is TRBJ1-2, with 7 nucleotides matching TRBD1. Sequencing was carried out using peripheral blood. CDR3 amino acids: CASSSRQGGYTF. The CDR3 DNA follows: TGTGCCAGCAGTTCGCGACAGGGTGGCTACACCTTC.